These T cell receptor beta chains were read from a single sample in a study of sequential checkpoint blockade in melanoma. Using immunoSEQ multiplex PCR, the repertoire was profiled, and TCRdb retains in-frame clones only, with some absent. The sample lists some 20,000 clones; approximately 85% were seen once. Sequences were derived from CD8+ T cells sorted from blood (inferred from file names), sampled from a patient given nivolumab and ipilimumab in sequence. Source of these receptors: a human donor with melanoma. Both conserved end residues are part of each CDR3. The D gene is left open where the match is weak. Expanded clones are given a class, and other clones once, few, many or no size at all.

NA	NA	TRBJ1-1	TRBV27	TGTGCCAGCAGTCTCACAGGGTACACTGAAGCTTTCTTT	CASSLTGYTEAFF
NA	NA	TRBJ1-5	TRBV4-2	TGTGCCAGCAGCCAAGATAGCTCTCAGCCCCAGCATTTT	CASSQDSSQPQHF
TRBD2	NA	TRBJ2-3	TRBV7-8	TGTGCCAGCAGCTTACGGGGACTAGCGGGGGCGTACACAGATACGCAGTATTTT	CASSLRGLAGAYTDTQYF
NA	NA	TRBJ1-5	TRBV1	TGCGCCAGCAGCCAAGAAGCGGGTCCTGTGCATTTT	CASSQEAGPVHF
TRBD1	NA	TRBJ1-2	TRBV5-6	TGTGCCAGCAGCTTTTCAACAGGGGTGTACGGCTACACCTTC	CASSFSTGVYGYTF
TRBD1	NA	TRBJ2-3	TRBV19	TGTGCCAGTAGTACGCACCCGGACAGGGGGTCCAGCACAGATACGCAGTATTTT	CASSTHPDRGSSTDTQYF
NA	NA	TRBJ1-6	TRBV4-3	TGCGCCAGCAGCCAAGATGGGCTCTATAATTCACCCCTCCACTTT	CASSQDGLYNSPLHF
NA	NA	TRBJ1-6	TRBV7-9	TGTGCCAGCAGCGCGCCGGGAGTATATAATTCACCCCTCCACTTT	CASSAPGVYNSPLHF
TRBD1	NA	TRBJ1-6	TRBV7-9	TGTGCCAGCAGCTTAGTGGGGGACAGGGACTCACCCCTCCACTTT	CASSLVGDRDSPLHF
TRBD1	NA	TRBJ2-7	TRBV27	TGTGCCAGCAGTCCTGGGACAGTCTACTACGAGCAGTACTTC	CASSPGTVYYEQYF
TRBD2	NA	TRBJ2-2	TRBV2	TGTGCCAGCAGCCGAATGGGGGGGACCGGGGAGCTGTTTTTT	CASSRMGGTGELFF
NA	once	TRBJ1-2	TRBV19	TGTGCCAGTAGAGACTACGGGGGGAGCTATGGCTACACCTTC	CASRDYGGSYGYTF
NA	once	TRBJ2-7	TRBV27	TGTGCCAGCAGTTGGGGCCCGTGGGGCTACGAGCAGTACTTC	CASSWGPWGYEQYF
NA	few	TRBJ1-5	TRBV28	TGTGCCAGCAGTTTATTGCGGGGGGGGGCAGGTCAGCCCCAGCATTTT	CASSLLRGGAGQPQHF
TRBD1	NA	TRBJ1-2	TRBV4-3	TGCGCCAGCAGCCAAGGGAAAGACAGGGGGAACTATGGCTACACCTTC	CASSQGKDRGNYGYTF
TRBD1	NA	TRBJ2-2	TRBV9	TGTGCCAGCAGCTTTGGGACAGGACCTACCGGGGAGCTGTTTTTT	CASSFGTGPTGELFF
NA	NA	TRBJ2-7	TRBV7-9	TGTGCCAGCAGCTTAGGAGGGGGTTACACTTACGAGCAGTACTTC	CASSLGGGYTYEQYF
NA	NA	TRBJ2-7	TRBV27	TGTGCCAGCAGTTTATCGACAGGGACTAGCTCCTACGAGCAGTACTTC	CASSLSTGTSSYEQYF
TRBD1	once	TRBJ2-1	TRBV7-2	TGTGCCAGCAGCTTTCCGGGACAGGGACGAGTAAGCTCCTACAATGAGCAGTTCTTC	CASSFPGQGRVSSYNEQFF
TRBD1	few	TRBJ1-2	TRBV10-3	TGTGCCAGCAGTGAACAGGGGGCATGGAATGGCTACACCTTC	CASSEQGAWNGYTF
NA	NA	TRBJ1-6	TRBV4-2	TGTGCCAGCAGCCAAGCCACAGGGATAAGCTCCTATAATTCACCCCTCCACTTT	CASSQATGISSYNSPLHF
NA	NA	TRBJ1-4	TRBV27	TGTGCCAGCAGTCCCCTACTAGGTTCGGGTAATGAAAAACTGTTTTTT	CASSPLLGSGNEKLFF
NA	once	TRBJ1-2	TRBV28	TGTGCCAGCAGTTTAGGCGAGAGGTATGGCTACACCTTC	CASSLGERYGYTF
TRBD2	NA	TRBJ2-5	TRBV5-4	TGTGCCAGCAGCTTGGCCTCAGCGGGAGGGCGGGAGACCCAGTACTTC	CASSLASAGGRETQYF
NA	NA	TRBJ1-1	TRBV19	TGTGCCAGTAGTATAGGGTCGGGCACTGAAGCTTTCTTT	CASSIGSGTEAFF
TRBD1	NA	TRBJ2-1	TRBV28	TGTGCCAGCAGTTCCCCGGGACAGGGTGAGCAGTTCTTC	CASSSPGQGEQFF
NA	NA	TRBJ1-5	TRBV19	TGTGCCAGTAGTATCCACAATCAGCCCCAGCATTTT	CASSIHNQPQHF
NA	large	TRBJ1-6	TRBV4-3	TGCGCCAGCAGCCAGGCAGGGGATTCACCCCTCCACTTT	CASSQAGDSPLHF
NA	NA	TRBJ2-7	TRBV30	TGTGCCTGGAGTGTAGGTAGCGGCGAGCAGTACTTC	CAWSVGSGEQYF
TRBD1	NA	TRBJ2-3	TRBV4-1	TGCGCCAGCAGCATCCGGGACAGGGTGAAGCCAGATACGCAGTATTTT	CASSIRDRVKPDTQYF
TRBD1	NA	TRBJ2-4	TRBV10-2	TGCGCCAGTAGTAATCGGGACAGGGATGGTCTCGCCAAAAACATTCAGTACTTC	CASSNRDRDGLAKNIQYF
TRBD2	once	TRBJ2-5	TRBV5-8	TGTGCCAGCAGCTTGGATGGGGGACTAGCGGGAGAGACCCAGTACTTC	CASSLDGGLAGETQYF
NA	NA	TRBJ2-7	TRBV7-8	TGTGCCAGCAGCTTCGAAGTTCAGGGCATCGACGAGCAGTACTTC	CASSFEVQGIDEQYF
NA	NA	TRBJ2-2	TRBV19	TGTGCCAGTATGTTTGTTCTAGACAGTCGGACCGGGGAGCTGTTTTTT	CASMFVLDSRTGELFF